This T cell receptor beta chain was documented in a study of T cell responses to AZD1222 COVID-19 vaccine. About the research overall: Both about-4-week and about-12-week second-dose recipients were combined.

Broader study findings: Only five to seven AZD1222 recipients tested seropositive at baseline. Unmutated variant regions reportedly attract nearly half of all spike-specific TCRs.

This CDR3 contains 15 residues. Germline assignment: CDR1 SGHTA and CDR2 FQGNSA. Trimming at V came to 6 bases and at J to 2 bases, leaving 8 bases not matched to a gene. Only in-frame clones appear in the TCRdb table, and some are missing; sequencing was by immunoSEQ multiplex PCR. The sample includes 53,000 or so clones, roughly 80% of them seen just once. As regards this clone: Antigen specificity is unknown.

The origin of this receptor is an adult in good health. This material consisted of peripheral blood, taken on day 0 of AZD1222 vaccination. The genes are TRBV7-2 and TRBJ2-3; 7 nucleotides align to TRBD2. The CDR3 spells CASSGGERDTDTQYF. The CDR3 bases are TGTGCCAGCAGTGGGGGAGAGCGGGACACAGATACGCAGTATTTT.